A selection of T cell receptor beta chains follows, all from one sample in a study of cytomegalovirus exposure and HLA in healthy donors. Clones were read by immunoSEQ multiplex PCR, and TCRdb kept only the in-frame ones, dropping some. The sample shows roughly 72,000 clones, around three quarters of them seen only once. What was sequenced was PBMCs. The origin of the receptors is a middle-aged woman in good health and CMV-seropositive. Each CDR3 is given without its conserved first and last residue. For some rows the clone size is stated as once, few or many, or as a class when expanded; others skip it.

j_call: TRBJ2-1; clone_size: -; v_call: TRBV10-3; cdr3_aa: AIGRDTSYNEQF
j_call: TRBJ2-3; clone_size: -; v_call: TRBV10-2; cdr3_aa: ASKVLAGVQDTQY
j_call: TRBJ1-5; clone_size: -; v_call: TRBV6-5; cdr3_aa: ASSSITGGNQPQH
j_call: TRBJ2-1; clone_size: -; v_call: TRBV25-1; cdr3_aa: ASSEFGGGFDEQF
j_call: TRBJ2-7; clone_size: -; v_call: TRBV30; cdr3_aa: AWSVPRPSRGLAGVSNLIYEQY
j_call: TRBJ1-6; clone_size: -; v_call: TRBV2; cdr3_aa: ASSIGQQNSPLH
j_call: TRBJ1-1; clone_size: -; v_call: TRBV6-6; cdr3_aa: ASSPRVNTEAF
j_call: TRBJ1-1; clone_size: few; v_call: TRBV29-1; cdr3_aa: SAVTGGTEAF
j_call: TRBJ2-5; clone_size: -; v_call: TRBV30; cdr3_aa: AWRGGQGRLTETQY
j_call: TRBJ2-1; clone_size: -; v_call: TRBV6-5; cdr3_aa: ASSSGLYNEQF
j_call: TRBJ1-5; clone_size: -; v_call: TRBV19; cdr3_aa: ASRDRGGQPQH
j_call: TRBJ2-5; clone_size: -; v_call: TRBV5-4; cdr3_aa: ASTASGSQETQY
j_call: TRBJ1-2; clone_size: few; v_call: TRBV29-1; cdr3_aa: SVEGGGDGYT
j_call: TRBJ1-1; clone_size: -; v_call: TRBV2; cdr3_aa: ASRTQGTMNTEAF
j_call: TRBJ1-2; clone_size: -; v_call: TRBV5-4; cdr3_aa: ASSFQVTGGVDGYT
j_call: TRBJ1-4; clone_size: -; v_call: TRBV27; cdr3_aa: ASSGQGPEKLF
j_call: TRBJ1-1; clone_size: -; v_call: TRBV2; cdr3_aa: ASGGEGAF
j_call: TRBJ1-5; clone_size: -; v_call: TRBV6-5; cdr3_aa: ASSYSDSQNQPQH
j_call: TRBJ2-5; clone_size: -; v_call: TRBV20-1; cdr3_aa: SANGVETQY
j_call: TRBJ2-3; clone_size: few; v_call: TRBV6-5; cdr3_aa: ASREGDTQY
j_call: TRBJ2-7; clone_size: -; v_call: TRBV6-5; cdr3_aa: ASSRLAGENEQY
j_call: TRBJ2-7; clone_size: -; v_call: TRBV28; cdr3_aa: ASRGTGGREQY
j_call: TRBJ2-3; clone_size: few; v_call: TRBV19; cdr3_aa: ASSIQGSTDTQY
j_call: TRBJ2-1; clone_size: -; v_call: TRBV2; cdr3_aa: ASSGTRRDAEQF
j_call: TRBJ2-2; clone_size: -; v_call: TRBV27; cdr3_aa: ASSLGSFSLNTGELF
j_call: TRBJ2-1; clone_size: -; v_call: TRBV7-6; cdr3_aa: ASSLAVRGGIYNEQF
j_call: TRBJ2-1; clone_size: -; v_call: TRBV2; cdr3_aa: ASSEAVSSYNEQF
j_call: TRBJ1-2; clone_size: -; v_call: TRBV30; cdr3_aa: AWSRRGTENYGYT
j_call: TRBJ2-3; clone_size: -; v_call: TRBV2; cdr3_aa: ASSASGVTDTQY
j_call: TRBJ1-5; clone_size: -; v_call: TRBV15; cdr3_aa: ATSIRDRGQSYSNQPQH
j_call: TRBJ2-3; clone_size: -; v_call: TRBV7-7; cdr3_aa: ASSPTGGSTDTQY
j_call: TRBJ1-1; clone_size: -; v_call: TRBV5-5; cdr3_aa: ASSTSTGYGTEAF
j_call: TRBJ2-5; clone_size: -; v_call: TRBV2; cdr3_aa: ASSGLTSQETQY
j_call: TRBJ1-3; clone_size: once; v_call: TRBV29-1; cdr3_aa: SVGGGFSGNTIY
j_call: TRBJ2-5; clone_size: -; v_call: TRBV5-8; cdr3_aa: ASSRTGFGAQY
j_call: TRBJ1-1; clone_size: many; v_call: TRBV7-2; cdr3_aa: ASSLWGQGTEAF
j_call: TRBJ2-6; clone_size: -; v_call: TRBV2; cdr3_aa: ANQGRSGANVLT